Below, 30 T cell receptor beta chains from the same sample are listed, as sequenced in a study of T cell repertoires in cytomegalovirus infection (dated by TCRdb to about 2019). This sample was sequenced with an Illumina HiSeq 1500. Using fastp trimming at Q25 and MiXCR clonotype assembly, TCRdb reanalyzed the public sequencing data and kept in-frame beta chains. When rows share a CDR3 protein, they turn into one entry using the most common DNA and genes. Here the sample has 300,000 to 400,000 distinct CDR3 sequences; approximately 9.5% occur a single time. 3.5% to 4.5% of the sample belongs to the ten largest clones. Sequenced input: PBMCs. The receptors derive from a human donor in good health (CMV status not recorded). Some clones in this sample may be carry-over from other donors' samples.

There are a few counts of this clonotype. V gene TRBV11-2 combines with J gene TRBJ1-2; TRBD1 agrees at 7 bases. V was pared by 3 bases and J by 8 bases, with 3 bases of the junction left unmatched. This CDR3 region has 12 residues. Germline V lookup: CDR1 SGHAT, CDR2 FQNNGV. The CDR3 nucleotides are TGTGCCAGCAGCTTCCAGGGGGGAGGCTACACCTTC. This sequence encodes CASSFQGGGYTF.

This clonotype was observed a few times. The chain recombines TRBV28 with TRBJ2-7; D is unresolved. The CDR3 has 13 amino acids. Germline lookup yields CDR1 MDHEN and CDR2 SYDVKM. The V end lost 9 bases, the J end lost 2 bases, and 14 bases lay between the germline ends. CDR3: CASRLQSPYEQYF. The CDR3 coding sequence is TGTGCCAGTCGGCTGCAAAGCCCCTACGAGCAGTACTTC.

The chain is built from TRBV7-3 and TRBJ2-1; TRBD2 aligns across 8 bases. Per the germline V gene, CDR1 is SGHTA and CDR2 is FQGTGA. The CDR3 has 18 residues. J lost 0 bases, V lost 4 bases, and 11 bases had no gene match. CDR3 in DNA: TGTGCCAGCAGCTCCCCTGGGAGCGGGGGCCTCTCCTACAATGAGCAGTTCTTC. Protein product: CASSSPGSGGLSYNEQFF.

On this clonotype itself: An end of the junction does not agree with germline; a read error may underlie this. This chain uses TRBV20-1 with TRBJ1-1, with D tentatively TRBD1 (5 bases). CDR1 and CDR2 (germline): DFQATT, SNEGSKA (reference sequence). This CDR3 region has 12 residues. CDR3 DNA sequence: TGCAGTGTTTACAGGTTGAACACTGAAGTTTTCTTT. It encodes CSVYRLNTEVFF.

This clonotype showed up many times. The chain recombines TRBV11-3 with TRBJ2-5, with TRBD1 as a possible D gene (5 bases). Germline V gene lookup returns CDR1 SGHNT and CDR2 YENEEA. The CDR3 contains 13 residues. The ends were cut back, 8 bases at V and 4 bases at J, with 14 bases in the middle. Written as DNA, the CDR3 is TGTGCCAGCGGAGCTAGGGGATCAGAGACCCAGTACTTC. Translated, it gives CASGARGSETQYF.

This clonotype was found many times. V is TRBV7-2 and J is TRBJ1-1, with TRBD1 as a possible D gene (5 bases). Trimming took off 0 bases at V and 4 bases at J, with 12 bases between the two ends. The germline CDR1 and CDR2 sequences are SGHTA and FQGNSA. There are 15 residues in the CDR3. The CDR3 DNA follows: TGTGCCAGCAGCTTAGCTGCGCAGGGCAGCACTGAAGCTTTCTTT. This codes for CASSLAAQGSTEAFF.

V is TRBV12-3 or TRBV12-4 and J is TRBJ1-1, with 7 bases aligning to TRBD1. V shed 6 bases and J 5 bases; nucleotides not matched to a gene: 12. The CDR3 is made up of 15 amino acids. CDR3 bases: TGTGCCAGCAGCCGTGGGACAGCCCGGAGAACTGAAGCTTTCTTT. Encoded protein: CASSRGTARRTEAFF.

The sample holds a few counts of this clonotype. The chain joins TRBV7-2 to TRBJ2-7; D gene uncertain. Germline assignment: CDR1 SGHTA and CDR2 FQGNSA. Trimming pared 0 bases from V and 0 bases from J, leaving 12 bases between. CDR3 length: 16 residues. CDR3 residues: CASSLADRRGSYEQYF. The DNA of the CDR3 is TGTGCCAGCAGCTTAGCAGACCGACGAGGCTCCTACGAGCAGTACTTC.

This clonotype was counted at least ten times. The genes are TRBV7-8 and TRBJ1-5; no clear D. Germline V gives CDR1 SGHVS, CDR2 FQNEAQ. V dropped 0 bases and J dropped 0 bases, with 6 bases sitting between them. CDR3 length: 15 residues. CDR3 sequence: CASSLAVYSNQPQHF. DNA of the CDR3: TGTGCCAGCAGCTTAGCAGTGTATAGCAATCAGCCCCAGCATTTT.

This clonotype was found a few times. The chain is built from TRBV7-2 and TRBJ2-3; TRBD1 matches at 9 bases. The V segment lost 1 base and the J segment 6 bases; nucleotides outside the gene matches: 8. CDR3 length: 16 amino acids. The V gene's germline CDR1 is SGHTA and CDR2 FQGNSA. The CDR3: CASSLDLQGAADTQYF. The CDR3 nucleotides are TGTGCCAGCAGCTTAGATTTACAGGGGGCGGCCGATACGCAGTATTTT. Together with reference TRBV7-2 and TRBJ2-3, the CDR3 gives the full variable domain: GAGVSQSPSNKVTEKGKDVELRCDPISGHTALYWYRQSLGQGLEFLIYFQGNSAPDKSGLPSDRFSAERTGGSVSTLTIQRTQQEDSAVYLCASSLDLQGAADTQYFGPGTRLTVL.

As for this clonotype: A junction boundary mismatches the germline segment, possibly from a read error. The rearrangement links TRBV7-9 to TRBJ2-7; 10 bases fit TRBD1. Germline-derived CDR1 and CDR2 are SEHNR and FQNEAQ (reference sequence). This CDR3 comprises 14 residues. As DNA, the CDR3 is TGTGCCAGCAGCCTCGGGACAGGGGTTTACGAGGAGTACTTC. It translates to CASSLGTGVYEEYF.

This clonotype was seen at least ten times. The genes are TRBV7-9 and TRBJ2-5; D is possibly TRBD1 (6 bases). Germline V lookup: CDR1 SEHNR, CDR2 FQNEAQ (reference sequence). The V end lost 5 bases, the J end lost 4 bases, and 17 bases lay between the germline ends. The CDR3 is 15 amino acids. The CDR3 nucleotides read TGTGCCAGCAGCAACCGACAGGCTGGAGGAGAGACCCAGTACTTC. Its translation: CASSNRQAGGETQYF.

This chain links TRBV6-1 with TRBJ1-6; D might be TRBD1 (5 bases). CDR1 MNHNS and CDR2 SASEGT come from the germline V gene. The CDR3 has 13 residues. V was shortened by 8 bases and J by 7 bases, with 12 bases between the two germline ends. CDR3 amino acids: CASSRGANSPLHF. Written as DNA, the CDR3 is TGTGCCAGCTCGAGAGGGGCGAATTCACCCCTCCACTTT.

This clonotype was seen ten or more times. The chain uses TRBV12-3 or TRBV12-4 and TRBJ1-2; D is unresolved. With 1 base removed from V and 8 bases from J, the gap between germline ends came to 8 bases. The CDR3 is made up of 12 amino acids. The CDR3 protein is CASSLGSWGYTF. CDR3 bases: TGTGCCAGCAGTTTAGGGAGCTGGGGCTACACCTTC.

In this sample, this clonotype turned up many times. The V gene is TRBV7-2, the J gene TRBJ2-1, with 10 positions matching TRBD1. J was trimmed by 0 bases and V by 5 bases; bases with no gene match: 4. Per the germline V gene, CDR1 is SGHTA and CDR2 is FQGNSA. The CDR3 is 16 residues long. CDR3 sequence: CASSRQGAISYNEQFF. CDR3 sequence (DNA): TGTGCCAGCAGCCGACAGGGGGCAATCTCCTACAATGAGCAGTTCTTC.

This sequence joins TRBV7-3 and TRBJ1-5; possible D gene TRBD1, 5 bases. This CDR3 contains 17 residues. V gave up 6 bases and J gave up 6 bases, with 24 bases separating them. Germline V lookup: CDR1 SGHTA, CDR2 FQGTGA. CDR3 in DNA: TGTGCCAGCAGTTGGCCCCAGCCGGGACTTAACAGTCAGCCCCAGCATTTT. Translation gives CASSWPQPGLNSQPQHF.

The sample holds many counts of this clonotype. The chain links TRBV7-6 to TRBJ1-4, with no clear D. The CDR3 extends over 16 amino acids. Germline lookup yields CDR1 SGHVS and CDR2 FNYEAQ. Trimming stripped 1 base from V and 5 bases from J, with 14 bases between. The CDR3 loop reads CASSLEVWRSNEKLFF. The CDR3 bases are TGTGCCAGCAGCTTAGAAGTATGGCGATCGAATGAAAAACTGTTTTTT.

This CDR3 reads CSVELHLITGELFF. The CDR3 DNA follows: TGCAGCGTTGAATTACACCTTATCACCGGGGAGCTGTTTTTT. The chain carries TRBV29-1 and TRBJ2-2; D is uncertain. This CDR3 contains 14 residues. The V gene lost 2 bases and the J gene lost 4 bases, with 11 bases spanning the gap. From germline, CDR1 is SQVTM and CDR2 ANQGSEA.

This clonotype has at least ten counts. The chain employs TRBV7-2 and TRBJ1-5, with a weak D call TRBD1 (5 bases). The germline V and J ends were trimmed by 4 bases and 6 bases, with 13 bases remaining between them. The CDR3 length is 14 residues. Germline values: CDR1 SGHTA, CDR2 FQGNSA. CDR3 sequence: CASSSTRGAQPQHF. The CDR3, as DNA: TGTGCCAGCAGCTCTACGAGGGGTGCTCAGCCCCAGCATTTT. The entire variable domain, with the rest obtained from reference TRBV7-2 and TRBJ1-5, is as follows: GAGVSQSPSNKVTEKGKDVELRCDPISGHTALYWYRQSLGQGLEFLIYFQGNSAPDKSGLPSDRFSAERTGGSVSTLTIQRTQQEDSAVYLCASSSTRGAQPQHFGDGTRLSIL.

At least ten counts were recorded for this clonotype. The rearrangement joins TRBV7-6 to TRBJ2-7; the match to TRBD1 covers 11 bases. The CDR3 consists of 15 residues. V lost 5 bases to trimming and J lost 6 bases; unmatched junction nucleotides: 9. Germline V lookup: CDR1 SGHVS, CDR2 FNYEAQ. The CDR3: CASSGQGANRFEQYF. DNA for the CDR3: TGTGCCAGCAGCGGACAGGGGGCGAATCGATTCGAGCAGTACTTC.

With respect to this clonotype: A clone one base away is much larger, so this may be a read error. V usage is TRBV28 and J usage is TRBJ1-5; 7 bases are a match to TRBD1. The CDR3 covers 14 residues. After removal of 6 bases from V and 7 bases from J, the junction contained 9 bases not matched to a gene. Germline CDR1 and CDR2: MDHEN and SYDVKM. CDR3 loop: CASRLTGFRQPQHF. DNA of the CDR3: TGTGCCAGCAGACTGACAGGGTTCAGACAGCCCCAGCATTTT.

This chain connects TRBV20-1 to TRBJ1-6, with TRBD1 matching 7 bases. The CDR3 has 12 residues. Germline V CDR1 and CDR2: DFQATT, SNEGSKA (reference sequence). J lost 9 bases, V lost 6 bases, and 5 bases had no gene match. As DNA, the CDR3 is TGCAGTGCAACCGACAGGGCTTCACCCCTCCACTTT. Translated: CSATDRASPLHF.

This clonotype was found many times. This chain links TRBV6-5 with TRBJ2-7, with TRBD1 matching over 7 bases. The CDR3 runs 15 residues. V shed 0 bases and J 3 bases; nucleotides not matched to a gene: 5. Germline CDR1 reads MNHEY; CDR2 reads SVGAGI. This chain's CDR3 is CASSYSRAGGYEQYF. The DNA for the CDR3 is TGTGCCAGCAGTTACTCTAGGGCAGGGGGCTACGAGCAGTACTTC.

The sample holds many counts of this clonotype. The chain's CDR3 is CASSTRTYNTEAFF. The CDR3 nucleotides read TGCGCCAGCAGCACTCGGACATACAACACTGAAGCTTTCTTT. The V and J genes are TRBV5-1 and TRBJ1-1; a weak D match, TRBD1 (5 bases). CDR3 size: 14 residues. V lost 4 bases, J lost 2 bases, and 12 bases lay in between. Germline V lookup: CDR1 SGHRS, CDR2 YFSETQ.

This clonotype came up many times. Here the CDR3 DNA reads TGTGCCAGCAGCTCCCAGACCCGCGGGTATGGGGTTGAAGCTTTCTTT. Protein: CASSSQTRGYGVEAFF. V is TRBV7-2 and J is TRBJ1-1; D not certain. Per germline, CDR1 SGHTA and CDR2 FQGNSA. Trimming pared 4 bases from V and 7 bases from J, leaving 22 bases between. The CDR3 runs 16 residues.

CDR3 residues: CSATHWDTNTGELFF. DNA for the CDR3: TGCAGTGCAACCCATTGGGACACTAACACCGGGGAGCTGTTTTTT. V is TRBV20-1 and J is TRBJ2-2; tentative D call: TRBD1 (6 bases). Germline CDR1 is DFQATT and CDR2 is SNEGSKA (reference sequence). The CDR3 consists of 15 residues. V was clipped by 6 bases and J by 2 bases, with 16 bases between them.

The rearrangement uses TRBV28 and TRBJ1-2; the D gene is possibly TRBD1 (6 bases). The CDR3 covers 13 residues. Germline values: CDR1 MDHEN, CDR2 SYDVKM. V shed 5 bases and J shed 5 bases, with 12 bases lying between them. The CDR3 protein is CASSTQGRYGYTF. The CDR3 DNA reads as TGTGCCAGCAGTACTCAGGGGCGGTATGGCTACACCTTC.

This clonotype was recorded a few times. CDR3 in DNA: TGCAGCGGGAGGGCCGGAACCGGGGAGCTGTTTTTT. This translates into CSGRAGTGELFF. This chain connects TRBV29-1 to TRBJ2-2; perhaps TRBD2 as D (6 bases). Trimming stripped 7 bases from V and 5 bases from J, with 11 bases between. Per germline, CDR1 SQVTM and CDR2 ANQGSEA. The CDR3 sequence is 12 residues long.

This clonotype was seen at least ten times. This chain uses TRBV19 with TRBJ2-1; unclear D gene. This CDR3 comprises 18 residues. CDR1 is LNHDA, CDR2 SQIVND, per germline (reference sequence). Between the trimmed V and J ends, which lost 1 base and 0 bases, there was a span of 16 bases. CDR3 DNA: TGTGCCAGTAGTATAGGTATCGTCATCGGTGGCTCCTACAATGAGCAGTTCTTC. As protein: CASSIGIVIGGSYNEQFF.

This clonotype has a count of ten or more. The CDR3 DNA sequence: TGTGCCAGCAGCTTATCAGGGACGTCGTACGAGCAGTACTTC. It translates to CASSLSGTSYEQYF. The rearrangement uses TRBV7-2 and TRBJ2-7; D is perhaps TRBD1 or TRBD2 (5 bases each). CDR3 length: 14 residues. The V end was cut by 2 bases, the J end by 4 bases, with 12 bases between. Germline values: CDR1 SGHTA, CDR2 FQGNSA.